Only a few counts were recorded for the clone carrying this T cell receptor (beta chain). This entry comes from a study of human T cells and chemical hapten exposure. About the study: A patient group, mainly female, showed alopecia areata, totalis or universalis.

Time point indicated: patch test 1, 2 weeks after DPC sensitization. Indicated treatment: therapeutic diphenylcyclopropenone sensitization with weekly scalp DPC. Every donor had alopecia and was 18 to 70 years old; all were suitable for DPC. The CDR3 has 12 residues. The ends lost 7 bases at V and 2 bases at J; junction bases unmatched: 3. Germline CDR1 SQVTM, CDR2 ANQGSEA. Original data processing: TCR counts had a median of about 94,000 per sample and spanned about 23,224 to 690,600. TCRdb itself ran the RACE reads through MiXCR, one entry per CDR3 protein. The V and J calls come from TCRdb's annotation, not from the publication. The sample lists some 77,000 distinct CDR3 sequences, 10% to 13% occurring once.

The sequenced sample was whole blood, obtained in connection with sensitization to the hapten diphenylcyclopropenone (DPC). This rearrangement joins TRBV29-1 to TRBJ2-7, with 9 bases lining up with TRBD1. The clonotype originates from a woman aged 45-65 years with alopecia areata. Some clones in this sample may be carry-over from other donors' samples. The CDR3 here is CSARQGAYEQYF. CDR3 nucleotide sequence: TGCAGCGCACGACAGGGGGCCTACGAGCAGTACTTC.